The source of this T cell receptor (beta chain) is a study of blood T cell repertoires in COVID-19. TCRdb's table, derived via immunoSEQ multiplex PCR, lists solely in-frame clones and lacks some. This table has 260,000 or so clones, about 87% appearing once. Study members were between about 18 and 100 years old and lived in fewer than 30 US regions. The sample comprised PBMCs or T cells enriched from blood (not recorded which). The TCR was taken from a woman in her 30s with acute COVID-19.

The CDR3 loop reads CASSSKSGGTDTQYF. CDR3 nucleotide sequence: TGTGCCAGCAGCTCCAAAAGCGGGGGCACAGATACGCAGTATTTT. The chain links TRBV11-3 to TRBJ2-3; 7 bases match TRBD2. Germline CDR1 SGHNT, CDR2 YENEEA. This CDR3 contains 15 residues. The V gene end was trimmed by 4 bases and the J gene end by 1 base; junction bases not matched to a gene: 5.